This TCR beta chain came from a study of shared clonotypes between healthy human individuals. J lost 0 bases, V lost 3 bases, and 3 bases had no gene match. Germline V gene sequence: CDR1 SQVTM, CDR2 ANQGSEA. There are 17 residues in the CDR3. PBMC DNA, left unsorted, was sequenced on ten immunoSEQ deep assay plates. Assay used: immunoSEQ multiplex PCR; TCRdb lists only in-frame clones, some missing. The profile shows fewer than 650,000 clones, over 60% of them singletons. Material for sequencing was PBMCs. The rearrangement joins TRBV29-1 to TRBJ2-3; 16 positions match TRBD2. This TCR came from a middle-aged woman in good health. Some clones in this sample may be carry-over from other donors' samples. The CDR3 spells CSVDGGLAGGSTDTQYF. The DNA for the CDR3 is TGCAGCGTTGACGGGGGACTAGCGGGAGGGAGCACAGATACGCAGTATTTT.